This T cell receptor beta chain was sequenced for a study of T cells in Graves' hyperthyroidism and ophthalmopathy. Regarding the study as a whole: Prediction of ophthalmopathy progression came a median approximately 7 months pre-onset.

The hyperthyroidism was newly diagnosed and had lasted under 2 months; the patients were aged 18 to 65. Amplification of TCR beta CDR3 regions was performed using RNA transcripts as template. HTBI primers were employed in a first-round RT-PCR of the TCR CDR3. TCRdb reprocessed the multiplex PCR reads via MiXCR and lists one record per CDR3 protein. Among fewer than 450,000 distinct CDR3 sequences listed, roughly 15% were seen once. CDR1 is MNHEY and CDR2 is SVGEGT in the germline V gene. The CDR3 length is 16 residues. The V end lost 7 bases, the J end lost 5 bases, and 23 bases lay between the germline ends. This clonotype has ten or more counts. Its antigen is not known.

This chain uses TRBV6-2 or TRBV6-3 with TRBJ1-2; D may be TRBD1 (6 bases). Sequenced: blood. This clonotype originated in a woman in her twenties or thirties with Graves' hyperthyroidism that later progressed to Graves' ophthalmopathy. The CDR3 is CASMTPTHRAAYGYTF. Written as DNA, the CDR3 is TGTGCCAGCATGACTCCGACTCACAGGGCAGCTTATGGCTACACCTTC.